This TCR beta chain was sequenced during a study of CXCR3-negative and CXCR3-positive naive CD8 T cells. UMI-tagged TRB cDNA libraries were built via 5' RACE. TCRdb re-called the 5' RACE reads and gives one entry per CDR3 protein, without DNA. Its clone listing holds 90,000 to 100,000 distinct CDR3 sequences. To note about this clonotype: Its matching antigen is unknown.

The study, taken as a whole, reports: When CXCR3-positive naive cells were set against CXCR3-negative naive cells, the former had more hydrophobic TRB CDR3s. Upon cryopreservation, CXCR3 expression partially decreased, and most assays used fresh PBMCs. Similar TRBV-TRBJ usage characterized naive CXCR3-negative and CXCR3-positive cells; memory cells differed. Both of the naive subsets showed about the same high diversity, but memory CD8+ cells had much less.

Approximately 270,000 cells per CD8+ T cell subset were flow-sorted in triplicate. The CDR3 consists of 12 residues. Germline V CDR1 and CDR2: PRHDT, FYEKMQ (reference sequence). The specimen sequenced was naive CXCR3+ CD8+ T cells from blood. Subset here: CD45RO-CCR7+CD27+CD95- naive CD8+ T cells expressing CXCR3 (TNR3+). This chain links TRBV13 with TRBJ2-7. This receptor was obtained from a human donor in good health. Some clones in this sample may be carry-over from other donors' samples. The CDR3 reads CASSLAPYEQYF.